This T cell receptor beta chain comes out of a study of cytomegalovirus exposure and HLA in healthy donors. Primers: 60 Vbeta forward and 13 Jbeta reverse. The repertoire was sequenced with immunoSEQ multiplex PCR; TCRdb's copy has only in-frame clones and lacks some. The table shows around 110,000 clones, with roughly 71% occurring only once. Study observations and caveats: Among CMV-associated TCR beta chains, most appeared HLA-restricted in a later analysis.

The CDR3 is 15 amino acids. Germline lookup yields CDR1 MNHEY and CDR2 SMNVEV (reference sequence). The V gene end was trimmed by 6 bases and the J gene end by 8 bases; junction bases not matched to a gene: 6. This clone showed up just a few times. Its antigen is unknown. This chain connects TRBV27 to TRBJ2-1; 14 bases line up with TRBD2. Sequences were obtained from PBMCs. The clonotype was recovered from a male donor in good health and CMV-seropositive. Here the CDR3 reads CASRGTSGSFYEQFF. The DNA for the CDR3 is TGTGCCAGCAGGGGGACTAGCGGGAGTTTCTATGAGCAGTTCTTC.